The 3 T cell receptor beta chains in this list originate from one sample, sequenced in a study of cytomegalovirus exposure and HLA in healthy donors. The study ran its PCR with 60 Vbeta and 13 Jbeta primers. Generated by immunoSEQ multiplex PCR, the TCRdb table keeps only in-frame clones and is missing some. The sample lists around 110,000 clones, approximately 70% seen once, with roughly 0.82% in the top ten. The sequenced sample consisted of PBMCs. The receptors were sampled from a woman aged 25 to 39 in good health and CMV-seronegative.

The chain combines TRBV5-1 with TRBJ2-2; 7 nucleotides line up with TRBD2. V gave up 4 bases and J gave up 1 base; unmatched junction bases: 7. The CDR3 sequence is 16 residues long. CDR1 and CDR2 from the germline V gene are SGHRS and YFSETQ. This chain's CDR3 is CASSLRGGGNTGELFF. The CDR3 nucleotides are TGCGCCAGCAGCCTCCGTGGGGGGGGGAACACCGGGGAGCTGTTTTTT.

The V call is TRBV30, the J call TRBJ1-2; D gene unclear. V was pared by 5 bases and J by 6 bases, with 4 bases between. Germline V gives CDR1 GTSNPN, CDR2 SVGIG (reference sequence). This CDR3 has 9 residues. The CDR3 loop reads CAWPDGYTF. The DNA for the CDR3 is TGTGCCTGGCCAGATGGCTACACCTTC.

The genes are TRBV7-9 and TRBJ2-7; TRBD2 might be the D (6 bases). There are 14 residues in the CDR3. Germline loops: CDR1 SEHNR, CDR2 FQNEAQ (reference sequence). V lost 5 bases and J lost 2, with 13 bases in between. The CDR3, as DNA: TGTGCCAGCAGCCCACTAGCTCAAACCTACGAGCAGTACTTC. This translates into CASSPLAQTYEQYF.